This T cell receptor (beta chain) was documented in a study of neoadjuvant nivolumab and ipilimumab in lung cancer. The overall study: Nivolumab 3 mg/kg was given days 1, 15 and 29, plus ipilimumab 1 mg/kg day 1 in combination.

Assay used: immunoSEQ multiplex PCR; TCRdb lists only in-frame clones, some missing. The sample includes about 7,300 clones, around 85% of them seen just once. CDR1 and CDR2 from the germline V gene are KGHSH and LQKENI. The V gene lost 3 bases and the J gene lost 1 base, with 13 bases spanning the gap. The CDR3 consists of 15 residues. The source was tumor tissue, collected after neoadjuvant nivolumab, alone or with ipilimumab, at or shortly before surgery. This sequence originates from an adult with non-small cell lung cancer. The rearrangement uses TRBV18 and TRBJ2-7; the D gene could be TRBD1 or TRBD2 (5 bases each). CDR3 region: CASSPRGYPSYEQYF. The DNA of the CDR3 is TGTGCCAGCTCACCTCGGGGCTATCCATCCTACGAGCAGTACTTC. The full variable domain, rest sourced from reference TRBV18 and TRBJ2-7, is NAGVMQNPRHLVRRRGQEARLRCSPMKGHSHVYWYRQLPEEGLKFMVYLQKENIIDESGMPKERFSAEFPKEGPSILRIQQVVRGDSAAYFCASSPRGYPSYEQYFGPGTRLTVT.